Listed below are T cell receptor beta chains from one sample, sequenced in a study of T cells after yellow fever vaccination. Each CDR3 protein is one row after TCRdb ran MiXCR on the 5' RACE reads. Among roughly 120,000 distinct CDR3 sequences, 7.2% were seen once, and the ten largest hold 2.5% to 3%. The sample in question was CD4+ T cells sorted from PBMCs, obtained about 49 days after the first yellow fever vaccination. The receptors originated from a man aged 18 to 35 who received the YFV17D yellow fever vaccine. The CDR3 runs from the conserved cysteine through the conserved F or W. The order of the fields is V gene, J gene, clone size, D gene, CDR3 protein, CDR3 DNA. A D gene is named only where the DNA matches it firmly. Size tells how often a clone was seen (once, few, many) or the class of an expanded clone, and some rows leave it out.

V gene: TRBV5-1
J gene: TRBJ2-5
clone size: few
D gene: NA
CDR3 protein: CASSLEAARGRETQYF
CDR3 DNA: TGCGCCAGCAGCTTGGAGGCAGCGCGGGGGCGGGAGACCCAGTACTTC

V gene: TRBV6-1
J gene: TRBJ1-2
clone size: NA
D gene: NA
CDR3 protein: CASSDLGGPGYTF
CDR3 DNA: TGTGCCAGCAGTGACCTCGGAGGGCCTGGCTACACCTTC

V gene: TRBV7-9
J gene: TRBJ1-2
clone size: many
D gene: TRBD1
CDR3 protein: CASSLGTGEDYGYTF
CDR3 DNA: TGTGCCAGCAGCCTCGGGACAGGGGAGGACTATGGCTACACCTTC

V gene: TRBV28
J gene: TRBJ2-5
clone size: many
D gene: TRBD1
CDR3 protein: CASSPTGVETQYF
CDR3 DNA: TGTGCCAGCAGTCCTACAGGGGTGGAGACCCAGTACTTC

V gene: TRBV29-1
J gene: TRBJ1-4
clone size: many
D gene: NA
CDR3 protein: CSVRPQGEKLFF
CDR3 DNA: TGCAGCGTTAGACCTCAGGGTGAAAAACTGTTTTTT

V gene: TRBV6-2/TRBV6-3
J gene: TRBJ2-4
clone size: many
D gene: NA
CDR3 protein: CASSYRLGGNIQYF
CDR3 DNA: TGTGCCAGCAGTTACCGCCTTGGAGGGAACATTCAGTACTTC

V gene: TRBV6-5
J gene: TRBJ1-4
clone size: few
D gene: NA
CDR3 protein: CASSYSWANEKLFF
CDR3 DNA: TGTGCCAGCAGTTACTCTTGGGCTAATGAAAAACTGTTTTTT

V gene: TRBV20-1
J gene: TRBJ2-5
clone size: many
D gene: NA
CDR3 protein: CSARAGGGIETQYF
CDR3 DNA: TGCAGTGCTAGAGCCGGAGGGGGGATAGAGACCCAGTACTTC

V gene: TRBV7-9
J gene: TRBJ1-3
clone size: many
D gene: TRBD1
CDR3 protein: CASSPLDRENTIYF
CDR3 DNA: TGTGCCAGCAGCCCCCTGGACAGGGAGAACACCATATATTTT

V gene: TRBV5-1
J gene: TRBJ2-3
clone size: many
D gene: NA
CDR3 protein: CASSPLQGRGDTQYF
CDR3 DNA: TGCGCCAGCAGCCCACTACAGGGTAGGGGAGATACGCAGTATTTT

V gene: TRBV5-1
J gene: TRBJ2-1
clone size: few
D gene: NA
CDR3 protein: CASSLPQVPHNEQFF
CDR3 DNA: TGCGCCAGCAGCTTGCCACAGGTACCTCACAATGAGCAGTTCTTC

V gene: TRBV29-1
J gene: TRBJ2-3
clone size: medium-sized
D gene: NA
CDR3 protein: CSVGISGRTDTQYF
CDR3 DNA: TGCAGCGTTGGAATTAGCGGAAGGACAGATACGCAGTATTTT

V gene: TRBV15
J gene: TRBJ1-3
clone size: many
D gene: NA
CDR3 protein: CATSRDWHSGNTIYF
CDR3 DNA: TGTGCCACCAGCAGAGACTGGCATTCTGGAAACACCATATATTTT

V gene: TRBV12-3/TRBV12-4
J gene: TRBJ2-7
clone size: many
D gene: TRBD2
CDR3 protein: CASSPGGSRYEQYF
CDR3 DNA: TGTGCCAGCAGCCCGGGGGGAAGCCGCTACGAGCAGTACTTC

V gene: TRBV7-3
J gene: TRBJ1-1
clone size: many
D gene: NA
CDR3 protein: CASSLTRREEAFF
CDR3 DNA: TGTGCCAGCAGCTTAACGAGGAGGGAGGAAGCTTTCTTT

V gene: TRBV2
J gene: TRBJ2-5
clone size: many
D gene: NA
CDR3 protein: CASSEVLARVETQYF
CDR3 DNA: TGTGCCAGCAGCGAGGTTCTAGCCCGTGTGGAGACCCAGTACTTC

V gene: TRBV5-1
J gene: TRBJ2-1
clone size: many
D gene: NA
CDR3 protein: CASSLRGVGGVGYNEQFF
CDR3 DNA: TGCGCCAGCAGCTTGCGGGGAGTAGGAGGGGTGGGATACAATGAGCAGTTCTTC

V gene: TRBV18
J gene: TRBJ2-7
clone size: few
D gene: NA
CDR3 protein: CASSPHPGSEQYF
CDR3 DNA: TGTGCCAGCTCACCCCACCCAGGGAGTGAGCAGTACTTC

V gene: TRBV5-1
J gene: TRBJ1-2
clone size: many
D gene: TRBD1
CDR3 protein: CASSGGQGTYGYTF
CDR3 DNA: TGCGCCAGCAGCGGGGGACAGGGAACCTATGGCTACACCTTC

V gene: TRBV12-2
J gene: TRBJ1-2
clone size: many
D gene: NA
CDR3 protein: CASRPSGCGYTF
CDR3 DNA: TGTGCAAGTCGCCCCAGTGGGTGCGGCTACACCTTC

V gene: TRBV7-2
J gene: TRBJ2-5
clone size: many
D gene: NA
CDR3 protein: CASTPRENKETQYF
CDR3 DNA: TGTGCCAGCACGCCCCGCGAAAACAAAGAGACCCAGTACTTC

V gene: TRBV7-8
J gene: TRBJ2-7
clone size: many
D gene: NA
CDR3 protein: CASSLVTLYYEQYF
CDR3 DNA: TGTGCCAGCAGCTTAGTGACACTATACTACGAGCAGTACTTC

V gene: TRBV20-1
J gene: TRBJ2-1
clone size: many
D gene: TRBD2
CDR3 protein: CSAQRYIAGDDSYNEQFF
CDR3 DNA: TGCAGTGCTCAAAGATATATAGCGGGGGACGATTCCTACAATGAGCAGTTCTTC

V gene: TRBV20-1
J gene: TRBJ2-4
clone size: many
D gene: TRBD2
CDR3 protein: CSARDLAGGHIQYF
CDR3 DNA: TGCAGTGCTAGAGATCTAGCGGGGGGTCACATTCAGTACTTC

V gene: TRBV12-3/TRBV12-4
J gene: TRBJ2-7
clone size: many
D gene: NA
CDR3 protein: CASSSVGHIVYEQYF
CDR3 DNA: TGTGCCAGCAGTAGTGTCGGGCACATCGTCTACGAGCAGTACTTC

V gene: TRBV7-3
J gene: TRBJ2-1
clone size: many
D gene: NA
CDR3 protein: CASSFGSRDEQFF
CDR3 DNA: TGTGCCAGCAGCTTCGGCTCCAGGGATGAGCAGTTCTTC

V gene: TRBV20-1
J gene: TRBJ2-3
clone size: many
D gene: TRBD2
CDR3 protein: CSARAVAGAGGTDTQYF
CDR3 DNA: TGCAGTGCTAGAGCTGTAGCGGGGGCCGGGGGGACAGATACGCAGTATTTT

V gene: TRBV10-3
J gene: TRBJ2-3
clone size: many
D gene: NA
CDR3 protein: CAISDGASEDTQYF
CDR3 DNA: TGTGCCATCAGTGATGGGGCCAGTGAAGATACGCAGTATTTT

V gene: TRBV14
J gene: TRBJ2-5
clone size: many
D gene: NA
CDR3 protein: CASSQGSGMGETQYF
CDR3 DNA: TGTGCCAGCAGCCAAGGCAGTGGGATGGGAGAGACCCAGTACTTC

V gene: TRBV29-1
J gene: TRBJ2-3
clone size: many
D gene: NA
CDR3 protein: CSAPDTRGVSTDTQYF
CDR3 DNA: TGCAGCGCTCCCGACACCAGGGGGGTTAGCACAGATACGCAGTATTTT

V gene: TRBV7-3
J gene: TRBJ2-5
clone size: many
D gene: NA
CDR3 protein: CASSQGPRETQYF
CDR3 DNA: TGTGCCAGCAGTCAAGGACCCCGAGAGACCCAGTACTTC

V gene: TRBV11-2
J gene: TRBJ2-3
clone size: many
D gene: TRBD2
CDR3 protein: CASSLRSGGSTDTQYF
CDR3 DNA: TGTGCCAGCAGCTTGAGGAGCGGGGGAAGCACAGATACGCAGTATTTT

V gene: TRBV5-4
J gene: TRBJ2-6
clone size: few
D gene: NA
CDR3 protein: CASSWGTPSGANVLTF
CDR3 DNA: TGTGCCAGCAGCTGGGGGACCCCCTCTGGGGCCAACGTCCTGACTTTC

V gene: TRBV27
J gene: TRBJ2-2
clone size: many
D gene: NA
CDR3 protein: CASSLLGNTGELFF
CDR3 DNA: TGTGCCAGCAGTTTATTGGGGAACACCGGGGAGCTGTTTTTT

V gene: TRBV29-1
J gene: TRBJ1-5
clone size: many
D gene: NA
CDR3 protein: CSVVGPGTRQPQHF
CDR3 DNA: TGCAGCGTTGTGGGACCGGGGACCAGGCAGCCCCAGCATTTT

V gene: TRBV6-5
J gene: TRBJ1-2
clone size: NA
D gene: TRBD1
CDR3 protein: CASSYQTGDGYGYTF
CDR3 DNA: TGTGCCAGCAGTTACCAAACAGGGGATGGATATGGCTACACCTTC

V gene: TRBV7-2
J gene: TRBJ2-1
clone size: many
D gene: NA
CDR3 protein: CASSFSRDADNEQFF
CDR3 DNA: TGTGCCAGCAGCTTCAGCCGGGACGCCGACAATGAGCAGTTCTTC

V gene: TRBV5-5
J gene: TRBJ2-1
clone size: many
D gene: NA
CDR3 protein: CASSPTGEQFF
CDR3 DNA: TGTGCCAGCAGCCCGACTGGCGAGCAGTTCTTC

V gene: TRBV12-3/TRBV12-4
J gene: TRBJ2-2
clone size: many
D gene: NA
CDR3 protein: CASAANTGELFF
CDR3 DNA: TGTGCCAGCGCGGCGAACACCGGGGAGCTGTTTTTT

V gene: TRBV3-1
J gene: TRBJ1-2
clone size: NA
D gene: NA
CDR3 protein: CASSQVPGDSGYTF
CDR3 DNA: TGTGCCAGCAGCCAAGTGCCCGGGGACTCCGGCTACACCTTC

V gene: TRBV7-9
J gene: TRBJ2-3
clone size: many
D gene: NA
CDR3 protein: CASSLDLSHTDTQYF
CDR3 DNA: TGTGCCAGCAGCTTAGATCTCAGTCACACAGATACGCAGTATTTT

V gene: TRBV7-3
J gene: TRBJ2-1
clone size: many
D gene: NA
CDR3 protein: CASSPYAPRTLYSYNEQFF
CDR3 DNA: TGTGCCAGCAGCCCATATGCCCCCAGGACTTTATACTCCTACAATGAGCAGTTCTTC

V gene: TRBV5-1
J gene: TRBJ1-1
clone size: many
D gene: TRBD1
CDR3 protein: CASSLAPGGANTEAFF
CDR3 DNA: TGCGCCAGCAGCTTGGCACCAGGGGGCGCGAACACTGAAGCTTTCTTT

V gene: TRBV7-2
J gene: TRBJ2-1
clone size: many
D gene: NA
CDR3 protein: CASSSRLLTYNEQFF
CDR3 DNA: TGTGCCAGCAGCTCCCGACTTCTAACCTACAATGAGCAGTTCTTC

V gene: TRBV6-2/TRBV6-3
J gene: TRBJ2-1
clone size: many
D gene: NA
CDR3 protein: CASTDREVSEQFF
CDR3 DNA: TGTGCCAGCACAGACAGGGAGGTCAGTGAGCAGTTCTTC

V gene: TRBV7-9
J gene: TRBJ1-1
clone size: many
D gene: NA
CDR3 protein: CASSFSQDTEAFF
CDR3 DNA: TGTGCCAGCAGCTTTTCCCAGGACACTGAAGCTTTCTTT

V gene: TRBV12-3/TRBV12-4
J gene: TRBJ2-2
clone size: many
D gene: NA
CDR3 protein: CASSRITGTGELFF
CDR3 DNA: TGTGCCAGCAGCAGAATCACAGGGACCGGGGAGCTGTTTTTT

V gene: TRBV29-1
J gene: TRBJ2-1
clone size: many
D gene: NA
CDR3 protein: CSVGSERHHNEQFF
CDR3 DNA: TGCAGCGTAGGTAGTGAGCGCCACCACAATGAGCAGTTCTTC

V gene: TRBV10-3
J gene: TRBJ2-6
clone size: once
D gene: NA
CDR3 protein: CAISELAPLSGAKVLTF
CDR3 DNA: TGTGCCATCAGTGAACTGGCCCCCCTCTCTGGGGCCAAAGTCCTGACTTTC

V gene: TRBV28
J gene: TRBJ1-5
clone size: many
D gene: NA
CDR3 protein: CASRGRTSNQPQHF
CDR3 DNA: TGTGCCAGCAGGGGACGGACTAGCAATCAGCCCCAGCATTTT

V gene: TRBV6-5
J gene: TRBJ1-6
clone size: many
D gene: NA
CDR3 protein: CASSYTVSSPLHF
CDR3 DNA: TGTGCCAGCAGTTACACGGTATCCTCACCCCTCCACTTT

V gene: TRBV6-2/TRBV6-3
J gene: TRBJ2-3
clone size: NA
D gene: NA
CDR3 protein: CASSYSGLGHTDTQYF
CDR3 DNA: TGTGCCAGCAGTTACTCGGGTCTAGGTCATACAGATACGCAGTATTTT

V gene: TRBV7-2
J gene: TRBJ2-5
clone size: many
D gene: TRBD1
CDR3 protein: CASSLSIGQGEETQYF
CDR3 DNA: TGTGCCAGCAGCCTTAGCATTGGACAGGGTGAAGAGACCCAGTACTTC

V gene: TRBV6-5
J gene: TRBJ1-2
clone size: many
D gene: TRBD1
CDR3 protein: CASRRGGQGYGYTF
CDR3 DNA: TGTGCCAGCAGACGGGGGGGACAGGGCTATGGCTACACCTTC

V gene: TRBV7-2
J gene: TRBJ2-1
clone size: many
D gene: TRBD2
CDR3 protein: CASSPWGGPYNEQFF
CDR3 DNA: TGTGCCAGCAGCCCGTGGGGGGGACCATACAATGAGCAGTTCTTC

V gene: TRBV7-8
J gene: TRBJ2-5
clone size: NA
D gene: TRBD2
CDR3 protein: CATSQGGEETQYF
CDR3 DNA: TGTGCCACCTCCCAGGGAGGGGAAGAGACCCAGTACTTC

V gene: TRBV7-2
J gene: TRBJ1-6
clone size: many
D gene: NA
CDR3 protein: CASSLPITRGGSPLHF
CDR3 DNA: TGTGCCAGCAGCCTACCTATAACCAGGGGCGGTTCACCCCTCCACTTT

V gene: TRBV20-1
J gene: TRBJ2-5
clone size: many
D gene: NA
CDR3 protein: CSARQETQYF
CDR3 DNA: TGCAGTGCCCGTCAAGAGACCCAGTACTTC

V gene: TRBV9
J gene: TRBJ2-2
clone size: many
D gene: NA
CDR3 protein: CASSLDRLNTGELFF
CDR3 DNA: TGTGCCAGCAGCCTTGACCGCCTGAACACCGGGGAGCTGTTTTTT

V gene: TRBV20-1
J gene: TRBJ1-2
clone size: NA
D gene: NA
CDR3 protein: CSARVGGYGYTF
CDR3 DNA: TGCAGTGCTAGAGTGGGGGGCTATGGCTACACCTTC